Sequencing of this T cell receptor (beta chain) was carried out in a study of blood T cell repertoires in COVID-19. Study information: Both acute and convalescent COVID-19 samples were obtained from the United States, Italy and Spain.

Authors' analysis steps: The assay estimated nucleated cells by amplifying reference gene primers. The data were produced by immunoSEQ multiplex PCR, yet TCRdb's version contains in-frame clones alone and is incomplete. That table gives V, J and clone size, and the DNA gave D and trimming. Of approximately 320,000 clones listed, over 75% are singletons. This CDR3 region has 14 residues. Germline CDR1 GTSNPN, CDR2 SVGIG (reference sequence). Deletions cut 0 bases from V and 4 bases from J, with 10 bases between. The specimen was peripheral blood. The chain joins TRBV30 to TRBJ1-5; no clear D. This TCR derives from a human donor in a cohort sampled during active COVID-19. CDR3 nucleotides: TGTGCCTGGAGTGTAGGATCGGGAAATCAGCCCCAGCATTTT. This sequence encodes CAWSVGSGNQPQHF.